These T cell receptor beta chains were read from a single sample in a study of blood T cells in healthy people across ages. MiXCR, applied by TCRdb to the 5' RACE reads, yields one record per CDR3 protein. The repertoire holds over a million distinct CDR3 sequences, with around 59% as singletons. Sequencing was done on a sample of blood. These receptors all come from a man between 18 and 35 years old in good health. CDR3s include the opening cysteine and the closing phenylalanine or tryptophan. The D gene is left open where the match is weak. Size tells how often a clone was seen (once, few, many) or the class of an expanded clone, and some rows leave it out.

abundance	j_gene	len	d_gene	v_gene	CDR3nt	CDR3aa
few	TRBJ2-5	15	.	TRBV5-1	TGCGCCAGCAGCTTGGCATACTCCCAGTCGGAGACCCAGTACTTC	CASSLAYSQSETQYF
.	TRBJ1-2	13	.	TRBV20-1	TGCAGTGCTAGATTGGGCTTAGGTTATGGCTACACCTTC	CSARLGLGYGYTF
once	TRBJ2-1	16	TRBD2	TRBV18	TGTGCCAGCTCGCCCCTGACTAGCGGGAGTCACAATGAGCAGTTCTTC	CASSPLTSGSHNEQFF
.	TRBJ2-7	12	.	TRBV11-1	TGTGCCAGCAGCTCCCCACCTATCGAGCAGTACTTC	CASSSPPIEQYF
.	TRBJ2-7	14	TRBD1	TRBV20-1	TGCAGTGCTGATGGCGGGACAGGGTCCTACGAGCAGTACTTC	CSADGGTGSYEQYF
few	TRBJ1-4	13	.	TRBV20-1	TGCAGTGCTAGTAGGGGGACGGGTGAAAAACTGTTTTTT	CSASRGTGEKLFF
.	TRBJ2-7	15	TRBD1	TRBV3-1	TGTGCCAGCAGCCAAACATCCGGGACAGGTAACGAGCAGTACTTC	CASSQTSGTGNEQYF
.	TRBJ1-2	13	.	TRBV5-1	TGCGCCAGCAGCGCGAGGACAGTCTCGGGCTACACCTTC	CASSARTVSGYTF
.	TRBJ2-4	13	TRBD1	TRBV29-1	TGCAGCGTTTCGACAGGGGGCAAAAACATTCAGTACTTC	CSVSTGGKNIQYF
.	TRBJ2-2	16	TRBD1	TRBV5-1	TGCGCCAGCAGCCCCCTAGCACAGGGGCAGGCCGGGGAGCTGTTTTTT	CASSPLAQGQAGELFF
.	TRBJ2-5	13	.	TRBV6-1	TGTGCCAGCAGTGAGGACCGGCCGGGGACCCAGTACTTC	CASSEDRPGTQYF
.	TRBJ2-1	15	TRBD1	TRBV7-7	TGTGCTAGCAGCTTAGACAGGGAATTACACAATGAGCAGTTCTTC	CASSLDRELHNEQFF
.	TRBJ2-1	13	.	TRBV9	TGTGCCAGCAACCCATGGGGCCTCGGGGAGCAGTTCTTC	CASNPWGLGEQFF
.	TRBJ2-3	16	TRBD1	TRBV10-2	TGCGCCAGCAGTGAGTCACAGGGGGCGCCGACAGATACGCAGTATTTT	CASSESQGAPTDTQYF
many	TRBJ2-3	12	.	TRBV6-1	TGTGCCAGCAAGTTCAGCACAGATACGCAGTATTTT	CASKFSTDTQYF
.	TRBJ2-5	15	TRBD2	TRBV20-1	TGCAGTGCTAGAGGAGGCGGGAGCCGTCAAGAGACCCAGTACTTC	CSARGGGSRQETQYF
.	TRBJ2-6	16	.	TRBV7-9	TGTGCCAGCAGCTTCCTACAGGGCGGTGGGGCCAACGTCCTGACTTTC	CASSFLQGGGANVLTF
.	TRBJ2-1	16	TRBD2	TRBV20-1	TGCAGTGTCTTCGGGAGGGCCTACATGGTTTATAATGAGCAGTTCTTC	CSVFGRAYMVYNEQFF
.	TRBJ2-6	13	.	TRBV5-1	TGCGCCAGCAGACAATGGGGGGCCAACGTCCTGACTTTC	CASRQWGANVLTF
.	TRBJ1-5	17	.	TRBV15	TGTGCCACCAGCAGAGACCCCATGTATGACCCCAATCAGCCCCAGCATTTT	CATSRDPMYDPNQPQHF
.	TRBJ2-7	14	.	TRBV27	TGTGCCAGTTCTCACGGGAGCAGCCCCTACGAGCAGTACTTC	CASSHGSSPYEQYF
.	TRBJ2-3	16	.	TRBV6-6	TGTGCCAGCAGTTACTTGGCTAGCGAAAGCACAGATACGCAGTATTTT	CASSYLASESTDTQYF
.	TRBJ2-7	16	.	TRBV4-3	TGCGCCAGCAGCCTTAACCCGGCACAGGGTTACTACGAGCAGTACTTC	CASSLNPAQGYYEQYF
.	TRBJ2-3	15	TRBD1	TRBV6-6	TGTGCCAGCAGAATATTGGACAGGGGCACAGATACGCAGTATTTT	CASRILDRGTDTQYF
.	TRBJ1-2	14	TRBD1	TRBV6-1	TGTGCCAGCAGTAGGTCCACAGGGGACGATGGCTACACCTTC	CASSRSTGDDGYTF
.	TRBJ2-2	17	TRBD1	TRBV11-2	TGTGCCAGCAGCTTATCTCAAGGACAGGGGTACACCGGGGAGCTGTTTTTT	CASSLSQGQGYTGELFF
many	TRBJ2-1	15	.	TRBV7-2	TGTGCCAGCAGCTTAGGACCCAAGGGGTACAATGAGCAGTTCTTC	CASSLGPKGYNEQFF
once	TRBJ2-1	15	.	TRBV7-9	TGTGCCAGCAGCTTAAATTCCCGGCGGGCGAATGAGCAGTTCTTC	CASSLNSRRANEQFF
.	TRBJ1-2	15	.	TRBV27	TGTGCCAGCAGTTTCCGCGACCCCCTACGGAGGGGCTACACCTTC	CASSFRDPLRRGYTF
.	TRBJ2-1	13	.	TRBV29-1	TGCAGCGTTGAATGGCAGGAACAAGAGACCCAGTTCTTC	CSVEWQEQETQFF
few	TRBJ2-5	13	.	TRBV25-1	TGTGCCAGCAGTCCGGGGAAGGAGGGGACCCAGTACTTC	CASSPGKEGTQYF
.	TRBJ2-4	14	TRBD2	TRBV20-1	TGCAGTGCACCTCTAGCGGGGGGCACAGATGAGCAGTACTTC	CSAPLAGGTDEQYF
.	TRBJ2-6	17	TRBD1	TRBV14	TGTGCCAGCAGCAAACGACAGGGTGGGGCGGGGGCCAACGTCCTGACTTTC	CASSKRQGGAGANVLTF
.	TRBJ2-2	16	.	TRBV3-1	TGTGCCAGCAGCCCAAGAAGGGGGTTAAACACCGGGGAGCTGTTTTTT	CASSPRRGLNTGELFF
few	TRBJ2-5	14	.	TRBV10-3	TGTGCCATCAGTGGACAGAAGTACCAAGAGACCCAGTACTTC	CAISGQKYQETQYF
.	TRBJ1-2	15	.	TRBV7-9	TGTGCCAGCAGCCCAAGCCCCCGGGAGGGGAATGGCTACACCTTC	CASSPSPREGNGYTF
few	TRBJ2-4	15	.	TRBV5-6	TGTGCCAGCAGTCTGCAGCAGGCCTTTAAAAACATTCAGTACTTC	CASSLQQAFKNIQYF
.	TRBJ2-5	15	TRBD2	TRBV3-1	TGTGCCAGCAGCCCGACGGATAGCGGGGGGAAGACCCAGTACTTC	CASSPTDSGGKTQYF
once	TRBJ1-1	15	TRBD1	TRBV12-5	TGTGCTAGTGGTTTGGGGTGGGACAGGCGCACTGAAGCTTTCTTT	CASGLGWDRRTEAFF
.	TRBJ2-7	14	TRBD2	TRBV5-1	TGCGCCAGCAGCTTAAGCGGGGGTACCGATGAGCAGTACTTC	CASSLSGGTDEQYF
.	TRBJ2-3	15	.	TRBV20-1	TGCAGTGCTCAATCCCCAGAGTTCGGTACAGATACGCAGTATTTT	CSAQSPEFGTDTQYF
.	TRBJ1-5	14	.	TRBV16	TGTGCCAGCAGCTTCCGGTCCGATGGCCAGCCCCAGCATTTT	CASSFRSDGQPQHF
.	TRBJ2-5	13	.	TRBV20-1	TGCAGTGCTACCACGGGGGTGGGAGAGACCCAGTACTTC	CSATTGVGETQYF
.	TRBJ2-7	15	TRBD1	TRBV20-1	TGCAGTGCCCACAATGAGGGACAGCCTGCCTACGAGCAGTACTTC	CSAHNEGQPAYEQYF
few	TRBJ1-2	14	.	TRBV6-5	TGTGCCAGCAGTTATGACCCCTCGGATTATGGCTACACCTTC	CASSYDPSDYGYTF
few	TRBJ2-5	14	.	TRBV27	TGTGCCAGCAGCCCCGAGTTGGGGGTAGAGACCCAGTACTTC	CASSPELGVETQYF